This T cell receptor beta chain is from a study of cytomegalovirus exposure and HLA in healthy donors. Study-level points and caveats: When a later analysis was performed, an Asian-associated ancestry cluster reportedly had fewer N-insertions than the roughly 700-donor mean.

As concerns this clone: The antigen is unknown. The junction does not match germline at one end; this may be a read error.

PCR used 60 Vbeta primers and 13 Jbeta primers. The data were produced by immunoSEQ multiplex PCR, yet TCRdb's version contains in-frame clones alone and is incomplete. The table includes 150,000 to 200,000 clones, over 75% detected once. The germline V gene encodes CDR1 SSHAT and CDR2 FNYEAQ (reference sequence). This CDR3 contains 13 residues. This sequence originates from a woman in her twenties or thirties in good health and CMV-seronegative. The V call is TRBV7-7, the J call TRBJ1-5, with D uncertain. The sample taken for sequencing was PBMCs. CDR3 bases: TGTGCTAGCAGCTTAGCGGTCGGTCAGCCCCAGCATTTT. The encoded protein is CASSLAVGQPQHF.